This TCR beta chain was captured by sequencing in a study of T cell responses to AZD1222 COVID-19 vaccine (TCRdb year 2021). Context from the whole study: AZD1222 recipients with second doses at about 4 weeks or about 12 weeks were pooled, because spike-specific TCR depth and breadth did not differ between schedules. TCR sequencing was performed for about 250 trial participants, of whom around 200 were given two doses of AZD1222 and approximately 25 were given two doses of MenACWY control vaccine. Trial participants were enrolled by age into subgroups of 18-55, 56-69 and 70-plus years, and roughly 160, 29 and 62 TCR-sequenced participants, respectively, were included in these subgroups. General conclusions and limits of the study: After two AZD1222 doses, spike-specific TCR breadth and depth were significantly higher than at day 0 and than in MenACWY recipients. CD4 TCRs associated with the vaccine covered the entire spike protein, and the dominant responses were in regions 160-218 and 743-854. Most participants were white British and females outnumbered males, and the authors suggested that clonal diversity may have been underestimated. Reportedly, almost half of the unique spike-specific TCRs recognized epitopes lying outside the regions that are mutated in the B.1.351 and B.1.1.7 variants. Conclusions about previously exposed vaccinees are limited, since just 5 or 6 AZD1222 recipients were seropositive for SARS-CoV-2 at baseline. Because no samples from the day 14 peak response were available, repertoires could be characterized only after the peak T cell response. The 56-69-year group was small, and its depth increase did not reach significance, likely because of low power.

To note about this clone: The target of this receptor is not known. Base qualities are not at hand, and no much larger clone is one base apart.

The CDR3 regions of human TCRbeta chains were analyzed by immunosequencing. As for the original processing: Repertoire TCRs were checked for matches against a reference library of SARS-CoV-2-specific TCRs that had been generated using the MIRA antigen-specificity platform. Breadth was defined as the fraction of unique TCRs that were SARS-CoV-2-associated. Depth was defined as the fraction of total T cells that were SARS-CoV-2-associated. Each spike-specific TCR was assigned to its reactive spike region and to a CD4 or CD8 class using the MIRA data. Log10-transformed breadth and depth values were compared by one-way ANOVA with Sidak's multiple comparisons tests. Here the immuneACCESS table is served through TCRdb, limited to in-frame sequences with V and J called. Missing clones are a known gap in these copies; in checked studies unresolved V genes cover under half, and the rest lacks a known reason. The DNA was the basis for D and trimming; V, J and clone size are from that table. For this sample there are 150,000 or so clones; roughly 91% appear just once. In total, the top ten clones hold around 1.9% of the sample.

Taken with the paper, the label for time point translates to: baseline before first vaccination. Vaccinee samples were obtained from the UK trials COV001 and COV002, which included a single-blind randomized controlled phase 2/3 trial of AZD1222 (ChAdOx1 nCoV-19) in healthy adults. Trial participant PBMC samples were collected at day 0 and day 28 after the second dose for TCRbeta chain sequencing. The source was peripheral blood, collected on day 0 of AZD1222 vaccination. This TCR came from an adult in good health.

The CDR3: CASSHPRPTGSNEKLFF. Here is the DNA: TGTGCCAGCAGCCATCCCCGCCCGACAGGATCTAATGAAAAACTGTTTTTT. The rearranged segments are TRBV7-9 and TRBJ1-4, and the D gene may be TRBD1, 6 bases matching. At the junction V is shortened by 5 bases and J by 3 bases, with 19 bases in between. Reading the germline V gene (reference sequence) gives CDR1 SEHNR and CDR2 FQNEAQ. The cysteine opens and the phenylalanine closes a CDR3 of 17 amino acids. Just CDR3 DNA is preserved here, 51 bases in frame from base 1.